The 8 T cell receptor beta chains below all came from one sample that was sequenced in a study of OX40 agonist ivuxolimab in advanced cancers. The data were produced by immunoSEQ multiplex PCR, yet TCRdb's version contains in-frame clones alone and is incomplete. Among approximately 77,000 clones listed, approximately 84% were seen once. This sample comprised CD4+ or CD8+ T cells sorted from blood, obtained in a trial of the OX40 agonist ivuxolimab. The receptors come from an adult with an advanced solid tumor such as melanoma, head and neck, liver or kidney cancer.

The CDR3 DNA reads TGTGCCAGTATCCCTGGGACGGGGAACACTGAAGCTTTCTTT. This gives the protein CASIPGTGNTEAFF. The chain uses TRBV19 and TRBJ1-1; a weak D match, TRBD1 (5 bases). The CDR3 covers 14 residues. Germline V gene sequence: CDR1 LNHDA, CDR2 SQIVND (reference sequence). V was cut by 7 bases and J by 1 base, with 13 bases left in between.

V usage is TRBV6-6 and J usage is TRBJ1-2; a possible D gene is TRBD1 (6 bases). The CDR3 is made up of 12 amino acids. Germline CDR1 is MNHNY and CDR2 is SVGAGI (reference sequence). Trimming left V 11 bases short and J 8 bases short, with 18 bases between. The CDR3 is CAGKTGQTGYTF. The CDR3 DNA reads TGTGCCGGCAAAACCGGACAGACAGGCTACACCTTC.

The V gene is TRBV6-1, the J gene TRBJ1-5; 8 bases are a match to TRBD1. The CDR3 contains 15 residues. The germline gives CDR1 MNHNS, CDR2 SASEGT. V lost 6 bases and J lost 7; bases outside the gene matches: 11. CDR3 DNA sequence: TGTGCCAGCAGCAAATACAGGGGGTTATTGCAGCCCCAGCATTTT. Translating it yields CASSKYRGLLQPQHF.

CDR3 nucleotide sequence: TGTGCCTGGAGTGGTGGGGGACTAGCGGGAGTTAAGACCTACAATGAGCAGTTCTTC. It encodes CAWSGGGLAGVKTYNEQFF. The gene calls are TRBV30 and TRBJ2-1, with 14 nucleotides matching TRBD2. Germline V CDR1 and CDR2: GTSNPN, SVGIG (reference sequence). The trim removed 1 base at V and 2 bases at J, leaving 10 bases unmatched. The CDR3 consists of 19 residues.

This clone occurred a few times. The chain carries TRBV5-4 and TRBJ2-3, with 8 bases aligning to TRBD2. The CDR3 contains 16 residues. Germline V gene lookup returns CDR1 SGHNT and CDR2 YYREEE (reference sequence). Unmatched junction bases numbered 5, after V lost 2 bases and J lost 0 bases. The CDR3 here is CASSLTTGGSTDTQYF. Written as DNA, the CDR3 is TGTGCCAGCAGCTTAACCACGGGGGGGAGCACAGATACGCAGTATTTT.

The J gene is TRBJ1-2, the V gene TRBV29-1; D remains unclear. The CDR3 is 13 residues long. V lost 4 bases and J 6 bases, leaving 15 bases between the germline ends. Per germline, CDR1 SQVTM and CDR2 ANQGSEA. The CDR3, as DNA: TGCAGCGTTGCCCAAGGAGGGAGTAATGGCTACACCTTC. Translating gives CSVAQGGSNGYTF.

The chain uses TRBV11-1 and TRBJ2-7, with TRBD2 matching 10 bases. This CDR3 region has 17 residues. Trimming cost V 4 bases and J 3 bases; bases outside gene matches: 12. Germline V gene lookup returns CDR1 SGHAT and CDR2 FQDESV (reference sequence). The CDR3 is CASSSKSQRGGFYEQYF. CDR3 nucleotide sequence: TGTGCCAGCAGCTCGAAGTCACAGCGGGGGGGATTCTACGAGCAGTACTTC.

The chain couples TRBV15 to TRBJ1-1; the match to TRBD1 covers 10 bases. The CDR3 extends over 17 amino acids. Germline V gene data show CDR1 as LNHNV and CDR2 as YYDKDF (reference sequence). V lost 1 base to trimming and J lost 2 bases; unmatched junction nucleotides: 7. The CDR3 nucleotides read TGTGCCACCAGCAGAGCTGGGACAGGGGAGGGAAACACTGAAGCTTTCTTT. This gives the protein CATSRAGTGEGNTEAFF.